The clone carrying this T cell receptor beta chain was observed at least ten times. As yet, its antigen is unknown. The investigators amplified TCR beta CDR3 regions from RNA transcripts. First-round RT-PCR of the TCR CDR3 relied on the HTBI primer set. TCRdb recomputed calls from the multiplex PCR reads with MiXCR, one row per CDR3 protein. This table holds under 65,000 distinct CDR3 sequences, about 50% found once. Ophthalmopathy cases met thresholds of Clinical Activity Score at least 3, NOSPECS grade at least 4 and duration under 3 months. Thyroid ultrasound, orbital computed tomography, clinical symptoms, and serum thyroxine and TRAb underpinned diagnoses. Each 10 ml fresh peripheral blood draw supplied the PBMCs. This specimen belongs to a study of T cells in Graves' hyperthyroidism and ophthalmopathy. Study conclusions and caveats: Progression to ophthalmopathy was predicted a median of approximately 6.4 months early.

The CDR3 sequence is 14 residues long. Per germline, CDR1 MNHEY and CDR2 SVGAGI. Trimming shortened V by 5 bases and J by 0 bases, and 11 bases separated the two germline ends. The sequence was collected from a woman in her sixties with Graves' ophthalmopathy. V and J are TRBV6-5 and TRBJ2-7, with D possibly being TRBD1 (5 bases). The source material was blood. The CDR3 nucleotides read TGTGCCAGCAGTCGGACACGGAGCTCCTACGAGCAGTACTTC. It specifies CASSRTRSSYEQYF.